Following are 9 T cell receptor beta chains from one sample sequenced in a study of blood T cell repertoires in COVID-19. Sequencing was performed with immunoSEQ multiplex PCR; in TCRdb, only in-frame clones are kept and a portion is missing. The table lists 40,000 or so clones, 90% of them singletons. Sequenced sample: peripheral blood. The receptors stem from a man in his 60s with active or convalescent COVID-19.

A single count supports this clone. The rearrangement links TRBV5-5 to TRBJ2-7, with D possibly TRBD1 on 5 matching bases. The ends were cut back, 0 bases at V and 4 bases at J, with 11 bases in the middle. This CDR3 spans 14 amino acids. Germline V CDR1 and CDR2: SGHKS, YYEKEE (reference sequence). Here the CDR3 DNA reads TGTGCCAGCAGCTTGGTTGGGGCCCCTTACGAGCAGTACTTC. Translation gives CASSLVGAPYEQYF. Variable domain in full (rest from reference TRBV5-5 and TRBJ2-7): DAGVTQSPTHLIKTRGQQVTLRCSPISGHKSVSWYQQVLGQGPQFIFQYYEKEERGRGNFPDRFSARQFPNYSSELNVNALLLGDSALYLCASSLVGAPYEQYFGPGTRLTVT.

This chain links TRBV30 with TRBJ2-2, with D possibly being TRBD1 (5 bases). Germline CDR1 is GTSNPN and CDR2 is SVGIG (reference sequence). The CDR3 contains 13 residues. V was trimmed by 4 bases and J by 5 bases, leaving 11 bases between them. The DNA for the CDR3 is TGTGCCTGGAAAAGGGCAGGGACCGGGGAGCTGTTTTTT. Translation: CAWKRAGTGELFF.

This clone came up once. The genes are TRBV6-2 or TRBV6-3 and TRBJ2-1; D possibly corresponds to TRBD1 (6 bases). V gave up 4 bases and J gave up 4 bases, with 14 bases separating them. Germline CDR1 MNHEY, CDR2 SVGEGT. The CDR3 extends over 15 amino acids. This CDR3 reads CASSFQNRVYNEQFF. The CDR3 region has the DNA TGTGCCAGCAGTTTTCAAAACAGGGTATACAATGAGCAGTTCTTC.

The chain combines TRBV7-9 with TRBJ2-3; tentative D call: TRBD1 (5 bases). The CDR3 length is 14 residues. Trimming left V 1 base short and J 2 bases short, with 7 bases between. CDR1 is SEHNR and CDR2 is FQNEAQ in the germline V gene (reference sequence). The CDR3 is CASSLEGSTDTQYF. CDR3 DNA sequence: TGTGCCAGCAGCTTAGAGGGGTCCACAGATACGCAGTATTTT.

This chain connects TRBV19 to TRBJ2-3; 10 nucleotides agree with TRBD2. V lost 5 bases, J lost 8 bases, and 10 bases stayed unmatched. The CDR3 length is 15 residues. Germline V gives CDR1 LNHDA, CDR2 SQIVND (reference sequence). CDR3: CASSVQRLAGGTQYF. The CDR3 bases are TGTGCCAGTAGTGTTCAACGACTAGCGGGTGGTACGCAGTATTTT.

The chain couples TRBV19 to TRBJ2-7; D gene uncertain. The CDR3 is made up of 13 amino acids. Trimming pared 5 bases from V and 0 bases from J, leaving 8 bases between. CDR1 and CDR2 from the germline V gene are LNHDA and SQIVND (reference sequence). Written as DNA, the CDR3 is TGTGCCAGTAGTCCCAATTTCTCCTACGAGCAGTACTTC. Translating gives CASSPNFSYEQYF.

V is TRBV18 and J is TRBJ2-3, with TRBD1 identical over 8 bases. V shed 3 bases, J shed 5 bases, and the junction held 4 bases outside the gene matches. This CDR3 spans 14 amino acids. Germline CDR1 and CDR2: KGHSH and LQKENI. CDR3 amino acids: CASSPIDRGDTQYF. CDR3 nucleotides: TGTGCCAGCTCACCGATCGACAGGGGAGATACGCAGTATTTT.

Only one count was recorded for this clone. V usage is TRBV5-1 and J usage is TRBJ2-7, with D maybe TRBD2 (6 bases). V gave up 1 base and J gave up 5 bases, with 16 bases separating them. Per the germline V gene, CDR1 is SGHRS and CDR2 is YFSETQ. The CDR3 sequence is 15 residues long. The CDR3 reads CASSLPRHGGDEQYF. CDR3 nucleotide sequence: TGCGCCAGCAGCTTGCCCCGCCACGGGGGAGACGAGCAGTACTTC.

The chain joins TRBV30 to TRBJ1-1, with D maybe TRBD1 (5 bases). With 6 bases removed from V and 4 bases from J, the gap between germline ends came to 18 bases. Per the germline V gene, CDR1 is GTSNPN and CDR2 is SVGIG (reference sequence). This CDR3 region has 14 residues. CDR3 nucleotide sequence: TGTGCCTGCCCCCGGAGAAGGGGAAGCACTGAAGCTTTCTTT. Amino acid sequence: CACPRRRGSTEAFF.